This TCR beta chain was observed in a study of CD8 T cells in ankylosing spondylitis. Unmatched junction bases numbered 5, after V lost 2 bases and J lost 5 bases. The CDR3 totals 15 residues. CDR1 SGDLS and CDR2 YYNGEE come from the germline V gene. TCRdb re-derived calls from the 5' RACE reads in MiXCR, one entry per CDR3 protein. This sample carries 350,000 to 450,000 distinct CDR3 sequences, about 20% of them seen once, and the ten largest clones take less than 15%. Regarding this clonotype: Antigen: not known.

Study-wide results and caveats: A motif of 7 to 9 highly homologous TCR beta variants was seen as apparently characteristic of ankylosing spondylitis blood.

The TCR was taken from a male donor with ankylosing spondylitis or in good health (not recorded which). Sequenced material: blood, either unsorted or a sorted T cell fraction (not recorded which). This chain links TRBV9 with TRBJ2-1; 9 bases align to TRBD2. CDR3 in amino acids: CASSVIAGANNEQFF. Written as DNA, the CDR3 is TGTGCCAGCAGCGTGATAGCGGGGGCCAACAATGAGCAGTTCTTC.